This TCR beta chain was identified in a study of preoperative IRX-2 immunotherapy in early breast cancer. The CDR3 is 13 amino acids. Between the trimmed V and J ends, which lost 3 bases and 2 bases, there was a span of 7 bases. From germline, CDR1 is MGHDK and CDR2 SYGVNS. The treatment is: preoperative locoregional IRX-2 cytokine immunotherapy. Preoperative locoregional IRX-2 cytokine immunotherapy was tested in the phase Ib source study. This clone came up a few times. Assay used: immunoSEQ multiplex PCR; TCRdb lists only in-frame clones, some missing. The data show 60,000 or so clones, with roughly 95% seen just once and under 2% held by the top ten.

Sampling was carried out from a patient treated with IRX-2 immunotherapy. This clonotype was sampled from a human donor with breast cancer. This chain uses TRBV25-1 with TRBJ1-1; D is undetermined. The CDR3 loop reads CASSEVGNTEAFF. The CDR3 nucleotides are TGTGCCAGCAGTGAGGTGGGAAACACTGAAGCTTTCTTT. Combining the CDR3 with reference TRBV25-1 and TRBJ1-1 gives the whole variable domain EADIYQTPRYLVIGTGKKITLECSQTMGHDKMYWYQQDPGMELHLIHYSYGVNSTEKGDLSSESTVSRIRTEHFPLTLESARPSHTSQYLCASSEVGNTEAFFGQGTRLTVV.